This passage covers 14 T cell receptor beta chains from one sample sequenced in a study of blood T cells in healthy people across ages. Primers used in a second PCR of about 6 to 11 cycles were a sample-barcoded 5' primer and a J-beta primer mix. TCRdb re-derived calls from the 5' RACE reads in MiXCR, one entry per CDR3 protein. The sample shows approximately 850,000 distinct CDR3 sequences, 55% to 70% of them seen only once. The sequencing sample was made of blood. The receptors originated from a man younger than 45 in good health.

V is TRBV20-1 and J is TRBJ1-2, with 7 bases that match TRBD1. The J segment lost 5 bases and the V segment lost 5 bases, leaving 8 bases of the junction unmatched. Germline V gene sequence: CDR1 DFQATT, CDR2 SNEGSKA (reference sequence). The CDR3 contains 13 residues. This chain's CDR3 is CSASTGRRYGYTF. CDR3 nucleotides: TGCAGTGCTTCGACAGGGCGCAGATATGGCTACACCTTC.

This chain connects TRBV7-9 to TRBJ2-3; D unresolved. V gave up 2 bases and J gave up 4 bases, with 10 bases separating them. Germline CDR1 reads SEHNR; CDR2 reads FQNEAQ (reference sequence). There are 14 residues in the CDR3. This CDR3 reads CASSLIGIADTQYF. CDR3 nucleotide sequence: TGTGCCAGCAGCTTAATAGGGATTGCAGATACGCAGTATTTT.

DNA of the CDR3: TGTGCCAGCAGCTTTACCAGCTGGGCGAATGAGCAGTTCTTC. It specifies CASSFTSWANEQFF. V and J are TRBV11-3 and TRBJ2-1; D gene ambiguous. Trimming left V 3 bases short and J 7 bases short, with 13 bases between. CDR1 and CDR2 from the germline V gene are SGHNT and YENEEA. This CDR3 region has 14 residues.

V usage is TRBV6-2 or TRBV6-3 and J usage is TRBJ2-5, with 9 bases aligning to TRBD2. Trimming removed 2 bases from V and 11 bases from J; junction bases left unmatched: 12. The germline V gene encodes CDR1 MNHEY and CDR2 SVGEGT. The CDR3 length is 15 residues. CDR3 loop: CASSYGSGRMKEQYF. The CDR3 bases are TGTGCCAGCAGTTACGGGAGCGGGAGGATGAAGGAGCAGTACTTC.

The chain joins TRBV27 to TRBJ2-1, with 13 bases identical to TRBD2. V dropped 6 bases and J dropped 6; count of bases not matched to a gene: 8. The CDR3 length is 16 residues. Germline loops: CDR1 MNHEY, CDR2 SMNVEV (reference sequence). In nucleotides, the CDR3 is TGTGCCAGCAGCCAGACTAGCGGGGGGTTCCCCAATGAGCAGTTCTTC. This gives the protein CASSQTSGGFPNEQFF.

The gene calls are TRBV15 and TRBJ2-5, with D perhaps TRBD2 (5 bases). The J call may be mistaken, given a closer DNA end match to TRBJ2-7. CDR1 and CDR2 from the germline V gene are LNHNV and YYDKDF (reference sequence). The CDR3 runs to 16 residues. In nucleotides, the CDR3 is TGTGCCACCAGCAGAGAAAAGGCGGAGGTGGCGGACGAGCAGTACTTC. It codes for CATSREKAEVADEQYF.

The chain links TRBV20-1 to TRBJ2-5; D is undetermined. Germline V lookup: CDR1 DFQATT, CDR2 SNEGSKA (reference sequence). V was cut by 0 bases and J by 8 bases, with 19 bases left in between. This CDR3 has 15 residues. This chain's CDR3 is CSARDPAARGDTQYF. The CDR3, as DNA: TGCAGTGCTAGAGATCCGGCAGCCCGAGGAGATACCCAGTACTTC.

The V and J genes are TRBV13 and TRBJ2-1; 8 nucleotides agree with TRBD2. The J call is in doubt because the DNA end fits TRBJ2-7 better. Germline assignment: CDR1 PRHDT and CDR2 FYEKMQ (reference sequence). The CDR3 runs 14 residues. Here the CDR3 reads CASSFGGALREQYF. The CDR3 DNA is TGTGCCAGCAGCTTCGGGGGGGCATTGAGGGAGCAGTACTTC.

This clonotype has just a few counts. V and J are TRBV7-2 and TRBJ2-3; 7 positions agree with TRBD1. Germline V gene data show CDR1 as SGHTA and CDR2 as FQGNSA. The CDR3 extends over 14 amino acids. V lost 3 bases to trimming and J lost 6 bases; unmatched junction nucleotides: 6. The CDR3 bases are TGTGCCAGCAGCTTTGGACAGGCTGGGGATACGCAGTATTTT. Protein sequence: CASSFGQAGDTQYF.

The rearrangement uses TRBV10-3 and TRBJ2-5; 7 bases are a match to TRBD2. The CDR3 extends over 11 amino acids. Germline CDR1 is ENHRY and CDR2 is SYGVKD. V lost 8 bases, J lost 5 bases, and 2 bases stayed unmatched. Here the CDR3 reads CAIGRGETQYF. The CDR3 DNA reads TGTGCCATCGGGCGGGGGGAGACCCAGTACTTC.

The chain links TRBV6-6 to TRBJ1-5; D may be TRBD1 (6 bases). The CDR3 totals 15 residues. With 6 bases removed from V and 0 bases from J, the gap between germline ends came to 12 bases. Germline V gives CDR1 MNHNY, CDR2 SVGAGI (reference sequence). DNA of the CDR3: TGTGCCAGCAGCTCCACAGGGCATAGCAATCAGCCCCAGCATTTT. Protein: CASSSTGHSNQPQHF.

V and J are TRBV10-3 and TRBJ1-2; tentatively, D is TRBD1 (6 bases). Germline assignment: CDR1 ENHRY and CDR2 SYGVKD. V was clipped by 2 bases and J by 11 bases, with 12 bases between them. This CDR3 has 12 amino acids. CDR3 DNA: TGTGCCATCAGTGAGCTGTCAGGGGCTTACACCTTC. Its translation: CAISELSGAYTF.

This chain joins TRBV18 and TRBJ1-5; 9 bases are shared with TRBD1. CDR1 is KGHSH and CDR2 is LQKENI in the germline V gene. The CDR3 runs to 17 residues. The ends lost 3 bases at V and 1 base at J; junction bases unmatched: 7. The CDR3 nucleotides read TGTGCCAGCTCACCCTCGACAGGGGGTGGAAGCAATCAGCCCCAGCATTTT. Translation gives CASSPSTGGGSNQPQHF.

The rearrangement joins TRBV20-1 to TRBJ2-1; no firm D call. V lost 1 base to trimming and J lost 6 bases, with 10 bases between them. The length of the CDR3 is 13 residues. The germline CDR1 and CDR2 sequences are DFQATT and SNEGSKA (reference sequence). The CDR3 bases are TGCAGTGCTAGAGCCCTGACGGTCAATGAGCAGTTCTTC. Translation: CSARALTVNEQFF.